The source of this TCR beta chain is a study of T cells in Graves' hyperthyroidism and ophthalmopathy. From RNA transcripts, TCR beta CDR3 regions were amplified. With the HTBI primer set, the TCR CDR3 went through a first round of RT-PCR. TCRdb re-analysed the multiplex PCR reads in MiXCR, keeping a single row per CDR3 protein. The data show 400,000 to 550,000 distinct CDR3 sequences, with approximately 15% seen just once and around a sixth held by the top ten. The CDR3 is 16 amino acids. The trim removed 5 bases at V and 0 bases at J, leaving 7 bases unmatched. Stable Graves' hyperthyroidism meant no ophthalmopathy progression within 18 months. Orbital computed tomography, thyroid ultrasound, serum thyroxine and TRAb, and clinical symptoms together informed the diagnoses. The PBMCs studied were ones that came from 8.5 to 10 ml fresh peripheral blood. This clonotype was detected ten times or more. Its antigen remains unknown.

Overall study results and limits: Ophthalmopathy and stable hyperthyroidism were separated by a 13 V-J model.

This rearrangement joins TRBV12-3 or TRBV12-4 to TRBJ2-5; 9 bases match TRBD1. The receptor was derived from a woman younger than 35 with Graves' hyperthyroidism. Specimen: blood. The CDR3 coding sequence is TGTGCCAGCAGTCAGACCGGGACAGGGCACCAAGAGACCCAGTACTTC. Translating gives CASSQTGTGHQETQYF.